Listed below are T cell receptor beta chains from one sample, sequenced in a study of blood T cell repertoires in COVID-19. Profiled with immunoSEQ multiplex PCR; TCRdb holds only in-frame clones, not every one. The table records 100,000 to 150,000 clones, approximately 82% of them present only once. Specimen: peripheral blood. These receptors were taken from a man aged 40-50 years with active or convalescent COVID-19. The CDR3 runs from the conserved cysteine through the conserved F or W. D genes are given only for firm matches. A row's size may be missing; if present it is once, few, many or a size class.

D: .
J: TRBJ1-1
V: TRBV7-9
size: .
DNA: TGTGCCAGCAGCTCAATGGAGCCTGAAGCTTTCTTT
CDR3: CASSSMEPEAFF

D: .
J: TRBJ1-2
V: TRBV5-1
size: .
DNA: TGCGCCAGCAGCACGACAGACGTGCGTGGTGGCTACACCTTC
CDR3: CASSTTDVRGGYTF

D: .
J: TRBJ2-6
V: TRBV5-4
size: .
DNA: TGTGCCAGCAGCACGGCGGGACGCGACCTCTCTGGGGCCAACGTCCTGACTTTC
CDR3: CASSTAGRDLSGANVLTF

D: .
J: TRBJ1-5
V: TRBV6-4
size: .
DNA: TGTGCCAGCAGCCGAGAACAGGGTCAGCCCCAGCATTTT
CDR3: CASSREQGQPQHF

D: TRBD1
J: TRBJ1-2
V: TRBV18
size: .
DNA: TGTGCCAGCTCACCGACGACAGGGATAAACTATGGCTACACCTTC
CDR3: CASSPTTGINYGYTF

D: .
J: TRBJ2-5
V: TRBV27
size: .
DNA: TGTGCCAGCAGTCGACTCTTGGGAGAAGAGACCCAGTACTTC
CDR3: CASSRLLGEETQYF

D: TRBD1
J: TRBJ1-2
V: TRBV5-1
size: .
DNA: TGCGCCAGCAGCCGGATTACCCCGACAGGGAATGGCTACACCTTC
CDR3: CASSRITPTGNGYTF

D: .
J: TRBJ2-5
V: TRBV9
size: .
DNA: TGTGCCAGCAGCGTAGGTGCAGGGTCAACGATTGAGACCCAGTACTTC
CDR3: CASSVGAGSTIETQYF

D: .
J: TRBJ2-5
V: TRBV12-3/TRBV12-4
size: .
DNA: TGTGCCAGCGGGACTTCTCGAGAGACCCAGTACTTC
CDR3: CASGTSRETQYF

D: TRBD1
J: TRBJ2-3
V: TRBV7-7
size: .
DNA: TGTGCCAGCAGCAACGGACAGGGGCCGACAGATACGCAGTATTTT
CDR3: CASSNGQGPTDTQYF

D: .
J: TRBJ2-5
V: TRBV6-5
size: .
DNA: TGTGCCAGCAGTACCCAGTGGTCTAGTGAGACCCAGTACTTC
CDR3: CASSTQWSSETQYF

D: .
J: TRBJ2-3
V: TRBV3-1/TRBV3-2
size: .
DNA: TGTGCCAGCAGCCAAAGGGGCCTTGGCACAGATACGCAGTATTTT
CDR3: CASSQRGLGTDTQYF

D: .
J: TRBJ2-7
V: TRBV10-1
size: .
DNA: TGCGCCAGCAGTGCGGCCGGAGTCGACGAGCAGTACTTC
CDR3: CASSAAGVDEQYF

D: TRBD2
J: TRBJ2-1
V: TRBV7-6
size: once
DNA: TGTGCCAGCACCTCGGGAGGGGGCTCCTACAATGAGCAGTTCTTC
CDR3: CASTSGGGSYNEQFF

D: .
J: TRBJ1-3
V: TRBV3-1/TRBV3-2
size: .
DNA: TGTGCCAGCAGCCGGGACTTGGGAAACACCATATATTTT
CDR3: CASSRDLGNTIYF

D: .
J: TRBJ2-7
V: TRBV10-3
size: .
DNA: TGTGCCATCAGTGAGGCAACAGTAGGCCCTGGCGAGCAGTACTTC
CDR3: CAISEATVGPGEQYF

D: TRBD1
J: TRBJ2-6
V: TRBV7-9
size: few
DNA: TGTGCCAGCATCCAAAAGGGGCAGGGGGCTTATGGGGCCAACGTCCTGACTTTC
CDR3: CASIQKGQGAYGANVLTF

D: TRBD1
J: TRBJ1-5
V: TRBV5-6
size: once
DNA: TGTGCCAGCAGCTTGAACAGGGGTTTCAGTCAGCCCCAGCATTTT
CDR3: CASSLNRGFSQPQHF

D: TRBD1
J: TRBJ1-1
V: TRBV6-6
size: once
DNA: TGTGCCAGCAGTCGACAGGGGCTCGAGGGCACTGAAGCTTTCTTT
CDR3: CASSRQGLEGTEAFF

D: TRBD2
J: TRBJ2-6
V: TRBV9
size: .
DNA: TGTGCCAGCAGCTCGGGACTAGCCTACTCTGGGGCCAACGTCCTGACTTTC
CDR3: CASSSGLAYSGANVLTF

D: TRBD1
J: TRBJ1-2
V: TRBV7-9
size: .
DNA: TGTGCCAGCAGCTACGGAGGGGGGCGGACAGGACATGGCTACACCTTC
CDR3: CASSYGGGRTGHGYTF

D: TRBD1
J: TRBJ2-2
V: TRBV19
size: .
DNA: TGTGCCAGTACCCGGACAGGTTTATTCGCGAACACCGGGGAGCTGTTTTTT
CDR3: CASTRTGLFANTGELFF

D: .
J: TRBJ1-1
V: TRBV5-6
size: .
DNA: TGTGCCAGCAGCTGGGAGGGGGAAGCTTTCTTT
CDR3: CASSWEGEAFF

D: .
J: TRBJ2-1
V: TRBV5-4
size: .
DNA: TGTGCCAGCAGCTTGGAGGCAGGGGACAATGAGCAGTTCTTC
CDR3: CASSLEAGDNEQFF

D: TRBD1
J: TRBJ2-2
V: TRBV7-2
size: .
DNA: TGTGCCAGCAGCTCTTCCGACAGGGGGCGAACCGGGGAGCTGTTTTTT
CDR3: CASSSSDRGRTGELFF

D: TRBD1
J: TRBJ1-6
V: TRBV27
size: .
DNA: TGTGCCAGCAGTTCTACAGGGGACTCCTATAATTCACCCCTCCACTTT
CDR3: CASSSTGDSYNSPLHF

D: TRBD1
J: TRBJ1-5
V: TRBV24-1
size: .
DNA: TGTGCCACCAGTGATGGATCAGGGGGTCAGCCCCAGCATTTT
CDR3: CATSDGSGGQPQHF

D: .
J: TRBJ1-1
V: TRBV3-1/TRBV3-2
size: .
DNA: TGTGCCAGCAGCCGGGGGGACACTGAAGCTTTCTTT
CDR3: CASSRGDTEAFF

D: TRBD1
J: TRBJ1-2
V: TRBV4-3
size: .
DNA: TGCGCCAGCAGCCGAGAGGGGGCAGGCTATGGCTACACCTTC
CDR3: CASSREGAGYGYTF

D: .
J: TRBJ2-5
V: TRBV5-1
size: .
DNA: TGCGCCAGCCGGGGGACGGAGGATGGGGAGACCCAGTACTTC
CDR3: CASRGTEDGETQYF

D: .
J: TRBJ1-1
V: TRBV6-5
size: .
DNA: TGTGCCAGCAGGGGGGCCCTTGGGGACACTGAAGCTTTCTTT
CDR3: CASRGALGDTEAFF

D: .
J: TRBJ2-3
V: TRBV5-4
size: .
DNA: TGTGCCAGCAGCGGGGAGGGGGGGCGAGATACGCAGTATTTT
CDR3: CASSGEGGRDTQYF

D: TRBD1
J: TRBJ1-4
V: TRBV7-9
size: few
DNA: TGTGCCAGCAGCTTAAGACAGGGAGAAAAACTGTTTTTT
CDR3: CASSLRQGEKLFF

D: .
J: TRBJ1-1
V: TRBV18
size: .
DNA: TGTGCCAGCTCACCTGGACTGATGAACACTGAAGCTTTCTTT
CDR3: CASSPGLMNTEAFF